This T cell receptor (beta chain) was identified in a study of blood T cell repertoires in COVID-19. About the research overall: PBMCs, B-cell-depleted T cells, or T cells were the source of the cDNA or gDNA that made up the material.

The germline CDR1 and CDR2 sequences are SGHAT and FQNNGV. With 4 bases clipped from V and 8 bases from J, the junction kept 19 bases outside the gene matches. The length of the CDR3 is 17 residues. TCRdb keeps only in-frame clones here, not all; method: immunoSEQ multiplex PCR. The sample holds 55,000 to 65,000 clones, around 87% seen once. This TCR came from a man aged 55 to 70 with active or convalescent COVID-19. The genes are TRBV11-2 and TRBJ1-1; 7 nucleotides align to TRBD1. The sequenced sample was peripheral blood. CDR3 in amino acids: CASSSTLLTVTGREAFF. CDR3 nucleotides: TGTGCCAGCAGCTCGACCCTCCTTACGGTGACAGGGAGGGAAGCTTTCTTT.